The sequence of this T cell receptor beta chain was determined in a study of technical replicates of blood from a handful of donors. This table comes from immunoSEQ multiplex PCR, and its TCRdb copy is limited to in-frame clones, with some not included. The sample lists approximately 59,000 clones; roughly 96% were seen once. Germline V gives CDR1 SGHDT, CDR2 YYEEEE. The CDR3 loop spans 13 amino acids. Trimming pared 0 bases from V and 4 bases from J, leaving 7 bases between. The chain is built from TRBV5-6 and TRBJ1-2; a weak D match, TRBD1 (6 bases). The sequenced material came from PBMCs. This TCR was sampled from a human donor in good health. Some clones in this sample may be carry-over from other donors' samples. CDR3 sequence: CASSLDRAYGYTF. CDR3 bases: TGTGCCAGCAGCTTGGACAGGGCCTATGGCTACACCTTC.